This TCR beta chain was observed in a study of cytomegalovirus exposure and HLA in healthy donors. The table lists this clone with a count of one. V dropped 3 bases and J dropped 4 bases, with 16 bases sitting between them. Germline lookup yields CDR1 GTSNPN and CDR2 SVGIG (reference sequence). The CDR3 sequence is 14 residues long. The PCR had 60 Vbeta and 13 Jbeta primers. Clones were sequenced by immunoSEQ multiplex PCR, and TCRdb holds only the in-frame ones, with some missing. The sample lists some 150,000 clones; over 75% were seen once. What was sequenced was PBMCs. The clonotype comes from a woman in her twenties or thirties in good health and CMV-seronegative. The genes are TRBV30 and TRBJ2-7, with D possibly being TRBD1 (7 bases). CDR3 in amino acids: CAWSAGQGEYEQYF. CDR3 coding DNA: TGTGCCTGGAGCGCGGGGCAGGGGGAATACGAGCAGTACTTC.